Each of the 5 T cell receptor beta chains below was sequenced from the same sample in a study of monozygotic twins with inflammatory bowel disease. For each CDR3 protein, TCRdb gives one entry from its re-call of the 5' RACE reads, without DNA. The repertoire shows approximately 400,000 distinct CDR3 sequences; the top ten hold 2.5% to 3%. The specimen sequenced was blood. These receptors originate from a human donor with ulcerative colitis or Crohn's disease, or a healthy co-twin of an affected twin (not recorded which).

The rearrangement uses TRBV5-1 and TRBJ1-1; TCRdb reports TRBD1, a call that lacks DNA to check it against. CDR1 and CDR2 from the germline V gene are SGHRS and YFSETQ. This CDR3 has 15 residues. The CDR3 region is CASSPAGTGGRLAFF.

CDR3 region: CASSPTGEYREQYF. This sequence joins TRBV7-6 and TRBJ2-7; the D call of TRBD1 rests on TCRdb alone, since no DNA is present to check it. The V gene's germline CDR1 is SGHVS and CDR2 FNYEAQ. CDR3 length: 14 residues.

This chain uses TRBV4-1 with TRBJ2-7; TCRdb outputs TRBD1, but without DNA this stays unchecked. This CDR3 comprises 21 residues. From germline, CDR1 is MGHRA and CDR2 YSYEKL. The CDR3 loop is CASSQDVTGTGIEARYYEQYF.

The chain couples TRBV25-1 to TRBJ2-2. Germline V gene data show CDR1 as MGHDK and CDR2 as SYGVNS. The CDR3 contains 14 residues. The CDR3 reads CASSVVGLDGELFF.

The chain carries TRBV7-2 and TRBJ2-5; lacking DNA, the TRBD1 call made by TCRdb goes unchecked. CDR1 is SGHTA, CDR2 FQGNSA, per germline. The CDR3 loop spans 15 amino acids. The CDR3 loop is CASSPRRGLEETQYF.